This is a list of T cell receptor beta chains from one sample in a study of T cells in Graves' hyperthyroidism and ophthalmopathy. TCRdb re-called the multiplex PCR reads with MiXCR, one entry per CDR3 protein. The data hold 200,000 to 300,000 distinct CDR3 sequences, with about a sixth observed a single time. Source material: blood. The receptors here all came from a woman under 30 with Graves' ophthalmopathy. Both conserved end residues are part of each CDR3. The order of the fields is CDR3 DNA, CDR3 protein, V gene, clone size, J gene, D gene. The D gene is left open where the match is weak. Expanded clones get a size class; other rows say once, few or many, or leave the size out.

DNA: TGTGCCAGCAGCTTAGAGCCAGGGGGCCGGGGCGAGCAGTACTTC
CDR3: CASSLEPGGRGEQYF
V: TRBV11-1
size: many
J: TRBJ2-7
D: TRBD1

DNA: TGCGCCAGCAGCCAAGAAGGGTGGGGCGTCGGCACAGATACGCAGTATTTT
CDR3: CASSQEGWGVGTDTQYF
V: TRBV4-1
size: many
J: TRBJ2-3
D: .

DNA: TGTGCCAGCAGTGATACAGGGACAGTAAACATTCAGTACTTC
CDR3: CASSDTGTVNIQYF
V: TRBV25-1
size: .
J: TRBJ2-4
D: TRBD1

DNA: TGTGCCAGCAGCTTGTATGGGGGTGACCCCTATGGCTACACCTTC
CDR3: CASSLYGGDPYGYTF
V: TRBV5-8
size: many
J: TRBJ1-2
D: .

DNA: TGCGCCAGCAGCTTGGCCAGGGGGGGACACACTGAAGCTTTCTTT
CDR3: CASSLARGGHTEAFF
V: TRBV5-1
size: .
J: TRBJ1-1
D: TRBD1

DNA: TGTGCCAGCTCACCCGGGACAGGGGGCGTCGCTAATGAAAAACTGTTTTTT
CDR3: CASSPGTGGVANEKLFF
V: TRBV18
size: many
J: TRBJ1-4
D: TRBD1

DNA: TGTGCCAGCAGTTTACCCCGACAGGGGATCACTAATGAAAAACTGTTTTTT
CDR3: CASSLPRQGITNEKLFF
V: TRBV28
size: few
J: TRBJ1-4
D: TRBD1

DNA: TGTGCCAGCAGCAAGGGGAAGTACAATGAGCAGTTCTTC
CDR3: CASSKGKYNEQFF
V: TRBV2
size: many
J: TRBJ2-1
D: .

DNA: TGTGCCAGCAGCTCCCGTGGGGGGGTTACTGAAGCCTTCTTT
CDR3: CASSSRGGVTEAFF
V: TRBV7-2
size: .
J: TRBJ1-1
D: .

DNA: TGTGCCAGCCAACCCCAAGCGGGGTTCACCGGGGAGCTGTTTTTT
CDR3: CASQPQAGFTGELFF
V: TRBV2
size: many
J: TRBJ2-2
D: TRBD2

DNA: TGCGCCAGCAGCTTCTTCCGAAGTGCGGGGGAGATCACAGATACGCAGTATTTT
CDR3: CASSFFRSAGEITDTQYF
V: TRBV4-1
size: few
J: TRBJ2-3
D: TRBD2

DNA: TGTGCCAGCAGTTCGACAGGGAATCTTAACTATGGCTACACCTTC
CDR3: CASSSTGNLNYGYTF
V: TRBV27
size: many
J: TRBJ1-2
D: TRBD1

DNA: TGTGCCAGCAGTTGCTCTTTCTGGCAAGAGACCCAGTACTTC
CDR3: CASSCSFWQETQYF
V: TRBV6-2/TRBV6-3
size: .
J: TRBJ2-5
D: .

DNA: TGTGCCAGTAGTACCGGGACAGGCCTGGCTAATTCACCCCTCCACTTT
CDR3: CASSTGTGLANSPLHF
V: TRBV19
size: few
J: TRBJ1-6
D: TRBD1

DNA: TGTGCCAGCACTGGGGATTACGAGCAGTACTTC
CDR3: CASTGDYEQYF
V: TRBV6-2/TRBV6-3
size: many
J: TRBJ2-7
D: .

DNA: TGCAGTGCTAGAGGGACTTCGACAGATACGCAGTATTTT
CDR3: CSARGTSTDTQYF
V: TRBV20-1
size: many
J: TRBJ2-3
D: .

DNA: TGCAGTGCTAGTAGGGCTAAACCCCTTGGTAGAGCCTACGAGCAGTACTTC
CDR3: CSASRAKPLGRAYEQYF
V: TRBV20-1
size: many
J: TRBJ2-7
D: .

DNA: TGCGCCAGCAGCCAAGACAGATCCACTGAAGCTTTCTTT
CDR3: CASSQDRSTEAFF
V: TRBV4-3
size: many
J: TRBJ1-1
D: .

DNA: TGTGCCAGCATCCCCCCCGGAGGGGGCTTATCTGGAAACACCATATATTTT
CDR3: CASIPPGGGLSGNTIYF
V: TRBV5-5
size: many
J: TRBJ1-3
D: TRBD1

DNA: TGTGCCAGCAGTTACAGGGATTCTTACGAGCAGTACTTC
CDR3: CASSYRDSYEQYF
V: TRBV5-5
size: many
J: TRBJ2-7
D: .

DNA: TGTGCCAGCAGCCCTACTAGCGGGGACAACTACGAGCAGTACTTC
CDR3: CASSPTSGDNYEQYF
V: TRBV12-3/TRBV12-4
size: many
J: TRBJ2-7
D: TRBD2

DNA: TGTGCCAGCAGCCAAGATGGTGGGGGGCCGGAGACCCAGTACTTC
CDR3: CASSQDGGGPETQYF
V: TRBV3-2
size: .
J: TRBJ2-5
D: .

DNA: TGTGCCACCAGTGATTGGGGGACTAGCGACACCGGGGAGCTGTTTTTT
CDR3: CATSDWGTSDTGELFF
V: TRBV24-1
size: many
J: TRBJ2-2
D: TRBD2

DNA: TGTGCTAGTGGTTACCAGACTAGCCGCGTCGAGCAGTTCTTC
CDR3: CASGYQTSRVEQFF
V: TRBV12-5
size: .
J: TRBJ2-1
D: TRBD2

DNA: TGTGCCAGCAGCTGGGGACTTGAAGCTTTCTTT
CDR3: CASSWGLEAFF
V: TRBV5-6
size: many
J: TRBJ1-1
D: .

DNA: TGCGCCAGCAGCTGGTGGGGCGGGGGGGATTTCTCGCAGTACTTC
CDR3: CASSWWGGGDFSQYF
V: TRBV5-1
size: few
J: TRBJ2-7
D: TRBD2

DNA: TGTGCCAGCAGACCTACTAGCTATACGCAGTATTTT
CDR3: CASRPTSYTQYF
V: TRBV2
size: many
J: TRBJ2-3
D: .

DNA: TGCGCCAGCAGCACTCGACTAGCGGGAGTAGGGACCGGGGAGCTGTTTTTT
CDR3: CASSTRLAGVGTGELFF
V: TRBV4-3
size: .
J: TRBJ2-2
D: TRBD2

DNA: TGTGCCAGCACCTCCACCCTGGGTCGAGAAGAGACCCAGTACTTC
CDR3: CASTSTLGREETQYF
V: TRBV7-9
size: many
J: TRBJ2-5
D: .